This passage covers 10 T cell receptor delta chains from one sample sequenced in a study of γδ T cells in repeated Plasmodium falciparum infection. TCRdb re-called the multiplex PCR reads with CATT. This sample has 75,000 to 100,000 delta-chain clones, with 1.4% to 1.5% found just once. Flow sorting of PBMC yielded separate Vgamma9/Vdelta2+ and Vdelta2-negative gammadelta T cell populations for bulk repertoire analysis. Sequencing input: gamma-delta T cells from blood. Receptor source: a pool of human donors (malaria-infected and uninfected, not separated).

A note on this clone: A far larger clone is just one base off, so this is likely a read error. The same CDR3 is also encoded by other DNA sequences in this sample. This chain connects TRDV2 to TRDJ1, with TRDD3 matching 13 bases. TCRdb records no J gene; here it was assigned by comparing the DNA to germline. This CDR3 has 24 amino acids. CDR1 and CDR2 (germline): GEAIGNYY, EKD. The J segment lost 3 bases and the V segment lost 1 base, leaving 28 bases of the junction unmatched. As DNA, the CDR3 is TGTGCCTGTGACACTGGTCCTATTTCCGGCAAAGTACTGGGGGATACGCTAAACTCCGATAAACTCATCTTT. Encoded protein: CACDTGPISGKVLGDTLNSDKLIF.

The sample holds many counts of this clone. This probably arose from a read error, given a far larger clone one base away. Other nucleotide sequences in the sample specify the same CDR3. This CDR3 reads CACDSVLGIPSGDKLIF. The CDR3 DNA is TGTGCCTGTGACTCGGTACTGGGGATCCCTTCGGGTGATAAACTCATCTTT. The chain uses TRDV2 and TRDJ1; 7 bases agree with TRDD3. The J gene was missing in TCRdb and was found by matching the end of the DNA to germline. CDR3 length: 17 residues. The germline CDR1 and CDR2 sequences are GEAIGNYY and EKD. V shed 3 bases and J 5 bases; nucleotides not matched to a gene: 17.

The table lists this clone with many counts. The chain links TRDV1 to TRDJ1; 12 positions match TRDD3. The CDR3 contains 20 residues. In germline, CDR1 is TSWWSYY, CDR2 QGS. V trimming: 6 bases; J trimming: 3 bases; junction bases outside the gene matches: 20. CDR3 sequence: CALGPPDLHRWGIRADKLIF. In DNA form, the CDR3 reads TGTGCTCTTGGTCCCCCGGATCTACATCGCTGGGGGATACGGGCCGATAAACTCATCTTT.

A note on this clone: This DNA's translation and the protein TCRdb lists, from a much larger clone, do not match at residue 11, likely due to a read error; the protein shown is translated from the DNA. The J gene has no call, while the V gene is TRDV2. The CDR3 loop spans 13 amino acids. CDR1 and CDR2 (germline): GEAIGNYY, EKD. CDR3 bases: TGTGCCTGTGACACCGGCTGGGGAACCAAACCCATCTTT. This codes for CACDTGWGTKPIF.

In its sample, this clone was seen a few times. This DNA translates differently at residue 8 from the TCRdb protein, which is that of a much larger clone; a read error is likely, and the protein shown is the DNA's own translation. The rearrangement uses TRDV2 and TRDJ1, with D unclear. TCRdb carries no J gene annotation; the J gene was assigned here by matching the DNA with germline. V was cut by 0 bases and J by 0 bases, with 13 bases left in between. Germline lookup yields CDR1 GEAIGNYY and CDR2 EKD. The CDR3 has 16 residues. CDR3 bases: TGTGCCTGTGACACCTTGGTTGACCCTCACACCGATAAACTCATCTTT. Translating it yields CACDTLVDPHTDKLIF.

This clone was observed at least ten times. This CDR3 is CALGEPASLINTDKLIF. The CDR3 bases are TGTGCTCTTGGGGAACCGGCAAGCCTAATTAACACCGATAAACTCATCTTT. The gene calls are TRDV1 and TRDJ1; D call uncertain. Since TCRdb gives no J gene, matching the DNA to germline was used here to assign it. The ends were cut back, 1 base at V and 0 bases at J, with 15 bases in the middle. The CDR3 consists of 17 residues. Germline loops: CDR1 TSWWSYY, CDR2 QGS.

Ten or more counts support this clone. The rearrangement joins TRDV1 to TRDJ1; 11 bases align to TRDD3. Germline V gives CDR1 TSWWSYY, CDR2 QGS. V lost 2 bases and J lost 1; bases outside the gene matches: 12. This CDR3 spans 19 amino acids. In nucleotides, the CDR3 is TGTGCTCTTGGGGAATCCCCTAGACTGGGGGATAACGGCACCGATAAACTCATCTTT. It encodes CALGESPRLGDNGTDKLIF.

On this clone: TCRdb's protein for this DNA is that of a much larger clone and differs from the translation at residue 7, likely a read error; the protein shown is the DNA translation. This chain links TRDV1 with TRDJ1; D might be TRDD3 (6 bases). TCRdb carries no J gene annotation; the J gene was assigned here by matching the DNA with germline. Trimming took off 1 base at V and 7 bases at J, with 13 bases between the two ends. The germline V gene has CDR1 TSWWSYY and CDR2 QGS. This CDR3 comprises 14 residues. CDR3 nucleotides: TGTGCTCTTGGGGAACCCCCCCCGGGGATTAAACTCATCTTT. This sequence encodes CALGEPPPGIKLIF.

This clone came up a few times. TCRdb's entry gives the protein of a much larger clone, which mismatches this DNA's translation at residue 7, likely from a read error; the protein reported here is translated from the DNA. The rearrangement joins TRDV3 to TRDJ1; 7 bases match TRDD3. The germline V gene encodes CDR1 TVYSNPD and CDR2 GDNSRS (reference sequence). The ends lost 4 bases at V and 0 bases at J; junction bases unmatched: 14. The CDR3 sequence is 16 residues long. The CDR3 DNA reads as TGTGCCTCCGATGGGGGACACGCGGCGTACACCGATAAACTCATCTTT. This gives the protein CASDGGHAAYTDKLIF.

A remark on this clone: This could be a read error, since a much larger clone is one nucleotide away. The same CDR3 can be traced to other DNA sequences in this sample. J is TRDJ1 and V is TRDV1, with a tentative D call TRDD3 (5 bases). Here the J gene was assigned by germline matching of the DNA, as TCRdb has none. Germline V CDR1 and CDR2: TSWWSYY, QGS. V lost 3 bases to trimming and J lost 0 bases, with 23 bases between them. The CDR3 is 19 amino acids. The CDR3 sequence: CALGELITYWIPYTDKLIF. The CDR3 DNA is TGTGCTCTTGGGGAGCTAATTACGTACTGGATCCCGTACACCGATAAACTCATCTTT.